This TCR beta chain was identified in a study of siplizumab effects on memory and regulatory T cells. Study-wide findings and caveats: A major contribution to the alloresponse seemed to be made by naive T cells, which seemed more diverse than memory cells. Memory cells that were CD4+ and unstimulated gave rise to alloreactive sequences, which siplizumab significantly reduced. Suppressive function of proliferating Tregs from siplizumab cultures was not confirmed.

CDR1 and CDR2 from the germline V gene are SSHAT and FNYEAQ (reference sequence). This CDR3 has 15 residues. The ends were cut back, 3 bases at V and 1 base at J, with 11 bases in the middle. With respect to this clone: What it binds is unknown.

Per sample, 10^5 or so TCR templates underwent assay. Repertoires were generated with immunoSEQ multiplex PCR, while TCRdb's copy carries only in-frame clones and drops some. This sample carries nearly 85,000 clones, roughly 89% of them seen once, and the ten largest clones take over 1.5%. This TCR derives from a human donor in good health. What was sequenced was Tregs sorted from blood. This sequence joins TRBV7-7 and TRBJ2-3; TRBD1 or TRBD2 may be the D gene (5 bases each). The CDR3 protein is CASSFGAVGTDTQYF. The CDR3 nucleotides read TGTGCCAGCAGCTTCGGGGCCGTGGGCACAGATACGCAGTATTTT.